The clone carrying this T cell receptor beta chain was counted a few times. This sample is drawn from a study of blood T cells in healthy people across ages. Next came a second PCR, run for roughly 6 to 11 cycles, which used a sample-barcoded 5' primer along with a J-beta primer mix. MiXCR, applied by TCRdb to the 5' RACE reads, yields one record per CDR3 protein. Of nearly 800,000 distinct CDR3 sequences listed, around a quarter are singletons. V dropped 6 bases and J dropped 2; count of bases not matched to a gene: 4. The CDR3 extends over 15 amino acids. The same sample was also studied in work on T cells of mothers and their children.

The clonotype comes from a boy aged 10-17 years in good health. The source material was blood. V and J are TRBV12-3 or TRBV12-4 and TRBJ2-7; 13 nucleotides line up with TRBD2. The CDR3 DNA sequence: TGTGCCAGCAGCCCTACTAGCGGGGGGGCCTACGAGCAGTACTTC. Amino acids: CASSPTSGGAYEQYF.